These T cell receptor beta chains were read from a single sample in a study of PD-L1 blockade in urothelial cancer. The assay was immunoSEQ multiplex PCR, and TCRdb's table has in-frame clones only and misses some. The data show approximately 90,000 clones, roughly 84% seen once. The sequencing used PBMCs, collected around atezolizumab (anti-PD-L1) treatment. The receptors stem from a man aged 60 to 75 with urothelial cancer. The CDR3 runs from the conserved cysteine through the conserved F or W. The D gene is left open where the match is weak. Size is omitted from some rows. Given values are once, few, many or a class for expanded clones.

j_call clone_size cdr3_length v_call d_call cdr3_nt cdr3_aa
TRBJ1-2 . 12 TRBV16 . TGTGCCAGCAGCCGTACCACAGGGTGGTCCACCTTC CASSRTTGWSTF
TRBJ1-4 . 15 TRBV5-1 . TGCGCCAGCAGCCGGGAGAGGGCTACTAATGAAAAACTGTTTTTT CASSRERATNEKLFF
TRBJ2-1 . 14 TRBV19 TRBD2 TGTGCCAGTAGTCCGTTGACTAGCAACAATGAGCAGTTCTTC CASSPLTSNNEQFF
TRBJ1-2 . 13 TRBV5-1 . TGCGCCAGCAGCCCGGAGGGCGGGAATGGCTACACCTTC CASSPEGGNGYTF
TRBJ1-1 . 13 TRBV27 . TGTGCCAGCAGTCTTCAGGGAAACACTGAAGCTTTCTTT CASSLQGNTEAFF
TRBJ2-7 . 14 TRBV29-1 TRBD1 TGCAGCGTTCGGGTCGGGCAGGGGGTCCACGAGCAGTACTTC CSVRVGQGVHEQYF
TRBJ2-3 . 21 TRBV18 TRBD2 TGTGCCAGCTCACCACCACTCGCCCTGAAGCGGGGGGCACCAGGCACAGATATGCAGTATTTT CASSPPLALKRGAPGTDMQYF
TRBJ2-4 . 17 TRBV19 TRBD1 TGTGCCAGTAGTGTGGGACAGGGCAAGATTGGCAAAAACATTCAGTACTTC CASSVGQGKIGKNIQYF
TRBJ1-5 . 15 TRBV28 TRBD1 TGTGCCAGCAGCCCGACAGGGATGAGCAATCAGCCCCAGCATTTT CASSPTGMSNQPQHF
TRBJ1-1 . 14 TRBV5-6 TRBD1 TGTGCCAGCAGCACACCGGGACAGGGAACTGAAGCTTTCTTT CASSTPGQGTEAFF
TRBJ2-1 . 14 TRBV19 . TGTGCCACCACACCCGGGACTCGAGACAATGAGCAGTTCTTC CATTPGTRDNEQFF
TRBJ2-2 . 16 TRBV28 TRBD1 TGTGCCACCACTAGGGGTGGACAGGGACGCGCCGGGGAGCTGTTTTTT CATTRGGQGRAGELFF
TRBJ1-5 . 14 TRBV19 . TGTGCCAGTACGACAGCGAGTACCAATCAGCCCCAGCATTTT CASTTASTNQPQHF
TRBJ1-1 once 13 TRBV5-4 . TGTGCCAGCAGAGGGGGAATGAACACTGAAGCTTTCTTT CASRGGMNTEAFF
TRBJ2-3 . 14 TRBV30 . TGTGCCTGGAATCGGGACTCCGTAGCAGATACGCAGTATTTT CAWNRDSVADTQYF
TRBJ2-1 . 19 TRBV21-1 . TGTGCCAGCAGCTCCCCCGGGACAGGGGGCCGGAGCTCCTACAATGAGCAGTTCTTC CASSSPGTGGRSSYNEQFF
TRBJ2-5 . 15 TRBV19 TRBD1 TGTGCCAGTCGACAGCAGGACAGGGGGCTCGAGACCCAGTACTTC CASRQQDRGLETQYF
TRBJ1-5 . 16 TRBV19 . TGTGCCAGTAGTATAGGGGGAGGGGGGAGCAATCAGCCCCAGCATTTT CASSIGGGGSNQPQHF
TRBJ2-5 . 16 TRBV6-5 TRBD2 TGTGCCAGCAGTTACTGGGGACTAGCGGGGCAAGAGACCCAGTACTTC CASSYWGLAGQETQYF
TRBJ2-3 few 19 TRBV7-9 . TGTGCCAGCAGCCTAGAGGGGGGGGGCCTTGCGCCAAAAGCCGCCACGCAGTATTTT CASSLEGGGLAPKAATQYF
TRBJ2-1 . 16 TRBV27 . TGTGCCAGCAGGATTGCGTACTCCCAATCCTACAATGAGCAGTTCTTC CASRIAYSQSYNEQFF
TRBJ1-2 . 12 TRBV6-1 . TGTGCCAGCAGTGCCTATCCGGATGGCTACACCTTC CASSAYPDGYTF
TRBJ2-2 . 16 TRBV27 TRBD1 TGTGCCAGCAGTCCTGGACAGGGGGCAAACACCGGGGAGCTGTTTTTT CASSPGQGANTGELFF
TRBJ2-1 . 14 TRBV4-3 . TGCGCCAGCAGCCAAGATCTGGGAGTGGATGAGCAGTTCTTC CASSQDLGVDEQFF
TRBJ2-2 . 14 TRBV2 TRBD1 TGTGCCAGCAGGGGGGACAGGAACACCGGGGAGCTGTTTTTT CASRGDRNTGELFF
TRBJ2-2 . 17 TRBV11-3 TRBD1 TGTGCCAGCAGCCCCTCCCCGGGACAGAGGAACACCGGGGAGCTGTTTTTT CASSPSPGQRNTGELFF
TRBJ2-7 . 17 TRBV7-2 . TGTGCCAGCAGCTTAGTATTTGCGGCTGGGGCCGCCTACGAGCAGTACTTC CASSLVFAAGAAYEQYF
TRBJ2-1 . 15 TRBV27 TRBD2 TGTGCCAGCAGTTCAGCGGGGGGCCCAAGGAATGAGCAGTTCTTC CASSSAGGPRNEQFF